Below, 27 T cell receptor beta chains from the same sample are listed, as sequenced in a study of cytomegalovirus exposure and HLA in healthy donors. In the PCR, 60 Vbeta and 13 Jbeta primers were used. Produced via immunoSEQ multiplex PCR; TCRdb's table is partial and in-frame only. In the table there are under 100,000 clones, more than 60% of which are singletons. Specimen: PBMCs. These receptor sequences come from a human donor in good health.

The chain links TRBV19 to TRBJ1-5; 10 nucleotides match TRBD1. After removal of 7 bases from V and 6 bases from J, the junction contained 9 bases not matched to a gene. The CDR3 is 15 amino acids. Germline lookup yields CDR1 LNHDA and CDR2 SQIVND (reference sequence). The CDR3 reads CASIMTGGSFQPQHF. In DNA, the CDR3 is TGTGCCAGTATTATGACAGGGGGCTCGTTTCAGCCCCAGCATTTT.

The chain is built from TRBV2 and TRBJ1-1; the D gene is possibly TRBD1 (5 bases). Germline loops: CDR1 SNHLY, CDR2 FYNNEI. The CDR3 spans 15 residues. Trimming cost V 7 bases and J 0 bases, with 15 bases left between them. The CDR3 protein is CASKKDRYLNTEAFF. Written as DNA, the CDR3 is TGTGCCAGCAAAAAAGACAGATACTTGAACACTGAAGCTTTCTTT. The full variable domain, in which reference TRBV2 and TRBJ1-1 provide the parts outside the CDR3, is EPEVTQTPSHQVTQMGQEVILRCVPISNHLYFYWYRQILGQKVEFLVSFYNNEISEKSEIFDDQFSVERPDGSNFTLKIRSTKLEDSAMYFCASKKDRYLNTEAFFGQGTRLTVV.

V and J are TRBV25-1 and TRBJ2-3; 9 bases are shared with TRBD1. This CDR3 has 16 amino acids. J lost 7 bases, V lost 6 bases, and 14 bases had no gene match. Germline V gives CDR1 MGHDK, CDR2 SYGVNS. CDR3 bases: TGTGCCAGCAGACCCCGAGGAACAGGGGGCTCGAATACGCAGTATTTT. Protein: CASRPRGTGGSNTQYF.

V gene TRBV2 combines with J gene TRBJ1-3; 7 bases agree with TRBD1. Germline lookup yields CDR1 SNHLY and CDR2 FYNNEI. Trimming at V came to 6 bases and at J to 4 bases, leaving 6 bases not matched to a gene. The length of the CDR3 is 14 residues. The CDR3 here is CASRATGAGNTIYF. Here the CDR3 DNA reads TGTGCCAGCAGAGCCACAGGGGCCGGAAACACCATATATTTT.

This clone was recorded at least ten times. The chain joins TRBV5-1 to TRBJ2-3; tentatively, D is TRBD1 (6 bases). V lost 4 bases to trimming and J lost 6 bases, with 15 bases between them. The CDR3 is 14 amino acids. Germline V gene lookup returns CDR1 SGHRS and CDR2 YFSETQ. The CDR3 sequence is CASSVDSTTDTQYF. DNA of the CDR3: TGCGCCAGCAGCGTGGACAGCACGACCGATACGCAGTATTTT.

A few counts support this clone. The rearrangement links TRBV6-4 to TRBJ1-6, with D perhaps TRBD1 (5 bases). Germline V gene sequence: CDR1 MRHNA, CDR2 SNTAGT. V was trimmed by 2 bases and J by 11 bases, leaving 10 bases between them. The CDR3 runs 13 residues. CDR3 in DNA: TGTGCCAGCAGTGACGTCCAGGGAACACCCCTCCACTTT. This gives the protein CASSDVQGTPLHF.

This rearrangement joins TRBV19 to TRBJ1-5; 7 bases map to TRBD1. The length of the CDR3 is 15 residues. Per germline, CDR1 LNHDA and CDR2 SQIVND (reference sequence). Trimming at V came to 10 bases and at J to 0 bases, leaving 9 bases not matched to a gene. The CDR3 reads CANSDRPYSNQPQHF. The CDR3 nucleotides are TGTGCCAACTCGGACAGGCCGTATAGCAATCAGCCCCAGCATTTT.

The CDR3 protein is CASSVRDWGYTF. CDR3 DNA sequence: TGTGCCAGCAGTGTCAGGGATTGGGGCTACACCTTC. J is TRBJ1-2 and V is TRBV6-1, with D perhaps TRBD1 (5 bases). The V gene's germline CDR1 is MNHNS and CDR2 SASEGT. CDR3 length: 12 residues. V dropped 4 bases and J dropped 8 bases, with 11 bases sitting between them.

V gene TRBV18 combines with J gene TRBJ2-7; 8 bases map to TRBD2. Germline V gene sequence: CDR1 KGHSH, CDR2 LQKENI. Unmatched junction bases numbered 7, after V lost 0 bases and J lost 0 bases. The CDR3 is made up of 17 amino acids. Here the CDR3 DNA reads TGTGCCAGCTCACCACCGGTCGAGCGGGGGAGCTCCTACGAGCAGTACTTC. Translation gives CASSPPVERGSSYEQYF.

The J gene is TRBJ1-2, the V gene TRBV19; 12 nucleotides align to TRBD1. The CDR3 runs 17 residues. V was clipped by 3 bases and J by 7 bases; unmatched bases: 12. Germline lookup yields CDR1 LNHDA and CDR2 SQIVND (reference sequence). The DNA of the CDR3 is TGTGCCAGTAGTATGTTGGGACAGGGGGCGGATACTGTTGGCTACACCTTC. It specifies CASSMLGQGADTVGYTF.

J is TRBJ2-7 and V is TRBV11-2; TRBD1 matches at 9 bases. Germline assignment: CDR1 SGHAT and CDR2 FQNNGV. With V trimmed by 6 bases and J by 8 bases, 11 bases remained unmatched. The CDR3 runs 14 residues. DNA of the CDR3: TGTGCCAGCAGGCCGAGGACAGGGGTACGTCAGCAGTACTTC. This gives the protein CASRPRTGVRQQYF.

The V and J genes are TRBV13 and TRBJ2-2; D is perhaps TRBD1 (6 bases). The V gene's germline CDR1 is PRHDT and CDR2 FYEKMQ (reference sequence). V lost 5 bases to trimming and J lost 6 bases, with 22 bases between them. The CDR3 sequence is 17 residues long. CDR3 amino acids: CASSDRSIQGASGELFF. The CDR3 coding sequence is TGTGCCAGCAGCGACCGGAGCATACAGGGAGCCTCCGGGGAGCTGTTTTTT. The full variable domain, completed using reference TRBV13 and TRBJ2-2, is AAGVIQSPRHLIKEKRETATLKCYPIPRHDTVYWYQQGPGQDPQFLISFYEKMQSDKGSIPDRFSAQQFSDYHSELNMSSLELGDSALYFCASSDRSIQGASGELFFGEGSRLTVL.

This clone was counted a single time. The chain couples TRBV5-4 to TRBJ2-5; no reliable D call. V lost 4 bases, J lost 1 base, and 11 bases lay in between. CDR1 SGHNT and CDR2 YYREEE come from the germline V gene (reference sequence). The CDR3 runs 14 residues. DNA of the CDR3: TGTGCCAGCAGCCAAGAGGTTAGCCAAGAGACCCAGTACTTC. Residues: CASSQEVSQETQYF. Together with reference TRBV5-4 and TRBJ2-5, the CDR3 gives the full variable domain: ETGVTQSPTHLIKTRGQQVTLRCSSQSGHNTVSWYQQALGQGPQFIFQYYREEENGRGNFPPRFSGLQFPNYSSELNVNALELDDSALYLCASSQEVSQETQYFGPGTRLLVL.

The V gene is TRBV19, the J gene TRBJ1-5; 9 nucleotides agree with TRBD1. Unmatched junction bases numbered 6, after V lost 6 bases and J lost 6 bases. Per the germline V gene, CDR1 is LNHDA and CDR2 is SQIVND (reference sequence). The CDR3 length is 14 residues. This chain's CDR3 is CASSPTGGSQPQHF. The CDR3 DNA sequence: TGTGCCAGTAGCCCTACAGGGGGCAGTCAGCCCCAGCATTTT.

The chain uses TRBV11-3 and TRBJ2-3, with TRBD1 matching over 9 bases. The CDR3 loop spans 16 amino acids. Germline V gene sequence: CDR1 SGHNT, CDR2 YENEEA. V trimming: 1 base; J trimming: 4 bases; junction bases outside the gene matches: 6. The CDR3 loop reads CASSLGLGQGADTQYF. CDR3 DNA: TGTGCCAGCAGCTTAGGATTGGGACAGGGCGCAGATACGCAGTATTTT.

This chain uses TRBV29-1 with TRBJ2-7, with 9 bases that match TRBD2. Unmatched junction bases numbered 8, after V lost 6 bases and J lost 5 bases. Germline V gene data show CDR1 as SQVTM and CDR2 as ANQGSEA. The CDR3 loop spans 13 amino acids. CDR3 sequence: CSVTGTSFHEQYF. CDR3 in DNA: TGCAGCGTGACCGGGACTAGCTTCCACGAGCAGTACTTC.

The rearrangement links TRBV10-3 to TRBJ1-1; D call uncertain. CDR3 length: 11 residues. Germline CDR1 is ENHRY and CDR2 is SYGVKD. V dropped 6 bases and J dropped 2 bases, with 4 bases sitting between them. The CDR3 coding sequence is TGTGCCATCAGAACAAACACTGAAGCTTTCTTT. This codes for CAIRTNTEAFF.

The CDR3: CASHGQGAYNEQFF. The CDR3 DNA follows: TGTGCCAGCCACGGGCAGGGGGCTTACAATGAGCAGTTCTTC. This chain uses TRBV6-5 with TRBJ2-1, with TRBD1 identical over 8 bases. The CDR3 covers 14 residues. After removal of 8 bases from V and 4 bases from J, the junction contained 7 bases not matched to a gene. Germline CDR1 reads MNHEY; CDR2 reads SVGAGI.

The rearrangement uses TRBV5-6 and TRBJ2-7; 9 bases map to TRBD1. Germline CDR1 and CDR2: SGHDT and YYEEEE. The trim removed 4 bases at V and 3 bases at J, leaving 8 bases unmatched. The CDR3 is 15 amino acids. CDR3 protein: CASSQTPGQGYEQYF. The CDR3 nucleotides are TGTGCCAGCAGCCAAACCCCGGGACAGGGCTACGAGCAGTACTTC.

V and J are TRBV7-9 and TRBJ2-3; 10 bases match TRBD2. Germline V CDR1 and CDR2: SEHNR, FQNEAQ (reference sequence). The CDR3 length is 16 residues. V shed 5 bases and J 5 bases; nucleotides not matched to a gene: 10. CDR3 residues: CASSAAPSGGEDTQYF. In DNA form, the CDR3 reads TGTGCCAGCAGCGCCGCCCCTAGCGGGGGAGAAGATACGCAGTATTTT. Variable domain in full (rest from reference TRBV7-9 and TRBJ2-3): DTGVSQNPRHKITKRGQNVTFRCDPISEHNRLYWYRQTLGQGPEFLTYFQNEAQLEKSRLLSDRFSAERPKGSFSTLEIQRTEQGDSAMYLCASSAAPSGGEDTQYFGPGTRLTVL.

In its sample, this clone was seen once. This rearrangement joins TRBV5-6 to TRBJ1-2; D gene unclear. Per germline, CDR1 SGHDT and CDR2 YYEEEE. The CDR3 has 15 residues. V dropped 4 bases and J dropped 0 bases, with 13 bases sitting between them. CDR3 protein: CASSHVGSANYGYTF. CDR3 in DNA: TGTGCCAGCAGCCACGTGGGGAGTGCTAACTATGGCTACACCTTC.

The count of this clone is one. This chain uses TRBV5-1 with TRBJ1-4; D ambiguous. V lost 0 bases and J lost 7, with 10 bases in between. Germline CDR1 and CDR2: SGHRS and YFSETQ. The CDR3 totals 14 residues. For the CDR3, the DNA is TGCGCCAGCAGCTTGGGTAGCTCCGGTGAAAAACTGTTTTTT. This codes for CASSLGSSGEKLFF.

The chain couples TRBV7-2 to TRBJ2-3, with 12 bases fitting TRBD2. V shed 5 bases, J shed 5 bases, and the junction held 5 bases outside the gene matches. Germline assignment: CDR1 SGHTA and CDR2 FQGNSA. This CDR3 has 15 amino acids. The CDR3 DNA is TGTGCCAGCAGCCTACTAGCGGGAGGCCTAGATACGCAGTATTTT. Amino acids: CASSLLAGGLDTQYF.

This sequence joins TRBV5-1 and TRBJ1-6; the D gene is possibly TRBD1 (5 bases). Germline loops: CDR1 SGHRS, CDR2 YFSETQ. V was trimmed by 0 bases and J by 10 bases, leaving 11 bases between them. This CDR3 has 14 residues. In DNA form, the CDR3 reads TGCGCCAGCAGCTTGGACGGGGGGGAGTCACCCCTCCACTTT. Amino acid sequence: CASSLDGGESPLHF. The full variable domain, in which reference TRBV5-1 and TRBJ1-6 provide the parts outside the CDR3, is KAGVTQTPRYLIKTRGQQVTLSCSPISGHRSVSWYQQTPGQGLQFLFEYFSETQRNKGNFPGRFSGRQFSNSRSEMNVSTLELGDSALYLCASSLDGGESPLHFGNGTRLTVT.

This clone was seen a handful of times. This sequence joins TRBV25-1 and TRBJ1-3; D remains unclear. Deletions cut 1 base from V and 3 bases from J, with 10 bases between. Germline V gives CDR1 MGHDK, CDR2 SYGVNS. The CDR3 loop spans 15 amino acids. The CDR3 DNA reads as TGTGCCAGCAGTGAATCCCGGGGTGGTGGAAACACCATATATTTT. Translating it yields CASSESRGGGNTIYF.

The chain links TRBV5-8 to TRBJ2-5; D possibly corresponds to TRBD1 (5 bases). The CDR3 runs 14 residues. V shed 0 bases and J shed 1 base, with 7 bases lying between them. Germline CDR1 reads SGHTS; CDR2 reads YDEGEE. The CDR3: CASSLGTLQETQYF. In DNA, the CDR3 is TGTGCCAGCAGCTTGGGGACACTCCAAGAGACCCAGTACTTC.

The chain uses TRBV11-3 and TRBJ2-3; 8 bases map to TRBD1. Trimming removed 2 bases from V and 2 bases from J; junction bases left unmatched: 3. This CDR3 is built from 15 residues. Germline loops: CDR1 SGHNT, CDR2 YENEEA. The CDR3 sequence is CASSLRQGATDTQYF. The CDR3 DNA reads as TGTGCCAGCAGCTTAAGGCAGGGGGCCACAGATACGCAGTATTTT.